A selection of T cell receptor beta chains follows, all from one sample in a study of blood T cell repertoires in COVID-19. Data came from immunoSEQ multiplex PCR; TCRdb stores just in-frame clones and leaves some out. The sample includes tens of thousands of clones, roughly 89% of them seen just once. The sequencing sample was made of peripheral blood. The receptors were sampled from a woman aged 80 or older with acute or convalescent COVID-19. Both conserved end residues are part of each CDR3. Each record gives: V gene, J gene, clone size, D gene, CDR3 protein, CDR3 DNA. D genes are given only for firm matches. Rows give clone size only sometimes, using once, few, many, or a class for an expanded clone.

TRBV5-1	TRBJ2-5	NA	TRBD2	CASSLPAGGRDQYF	TGCGCCAGCAGCTTGCCAGCGGGGGGCCGGGACCAGTACTTC
TRBV2	TRBJ1-2	NA	NA	CASNRDSEYGYTF	TGTGCCAGCAACCGAGACAGCGAGTATGGCTACACCTTC
TRBV7-9	TRBJ2-3	NA	NA	CASSSPGTTDTQYF	TGTGCCAGCAGCTCCCCCGGTACCACAGATACGCAGTATTTT
TRBV3-1/TRBV3-2	TRBJ2-3	few	TRBD2	CASSQASGGAIGTDTQYF	TGTGCCAGCAGCCAGGCTAGCGGGGGGGCGATTGGGACAGATACGCAGTATTTT
TRBV28	TRBJ2-1	once	NA	CASSQEGSEQFF	TGTGCCAGCAGTCAGGAGGGGTCTGAGCAGTTCTTC
TRBV19	TRBJ1-5	NA	TRBD1	CASWGQGGRGPQHF	TGTGCCAGTTGGGGACAGGGTGGCCGGGGGCCCCAGCATTTT
TRBV5-1	TRBJ1-1	NA	TRBD1	CASSWDRGNTEAFF	TGCGCCAGCAGCTGGGACAGGGGGAACACTGAAGCTTTCTTT
TRBV21-1	TRBJ1-6	few	NA	CASSSRPGPGSRNSPLHF	TGTGCCAGCAGCTCTCGACCGGGGCCCGGGAGTCGTAATTCACCCCTCCACTTT
TRBV13	TRBJ2-7	NA	TRBD1	CASSSTRDRANYEQYF	TGTGCCAGCAGCTCGACCCGGGACAGGGCGAACTACGAGCAGTACTTC
TRBV11-2	TRBJ1-6	once	NA	CASSLDWAYSPLHF	TGTGCCAGCAGCTTAGATTGGGCTTATTCACCCCTCCACTTT
TRBV5-1	TRBJ2-3	NA	TRBD2	CASRIRGGLTDTQYF	TGCGCCAGCAGGATTCGGGGGGGCCTCACAGATACGCAGTATTTT
TRBV6-5	TRBJ2-3	NA	TRBD2	CTSSPGLGAQYF	TGTACCAGCAGCCCGGGACTAGGGGCGCAGTATTTT
TRBV6-5	TRBJ2-7	once	TRBD1	CASSPSGTAYEQYF	TGTGCCAGCAGCCCCTCCGGGACAGCCTACGAGCAGTACTTC
TRBV4-2	TRBJ2-6	NA	NA	CASSHTEAGVSGANVLTF	TGTGCCAGCAGCCATACCGAGGCAGGGGTATCTGGGGCCAACGTCCTGACTTTC
TRBV19	TRBJ2-4	NA	NA	CASSLKQGLLAKNIQYF	TGTGCCAGTAGCCTGAAACAGGGTCTCCTAGCCAAAAACATTCAGTACTTC
TRBV5-1	TRBJ1-6	few	TRBD1	CASSADREVNSPLHF	TGCGCCAGCAGCGCCGACAGGGAGGTTAATTCACCCCTCCACTTT
TRBV6-1	TRBJ1-5	few	NA	CASSEQNNQPQHF	TGTGCCAGCAGTGAACAGAACAATCAGCCCCAGCATTTT
TRBV2	TRBJ1-6	NA	TRBD1	CASSATGIISPLHF	TGTGCCAGCAGTGCGACAGGGATCATCTCACCCCTCCACTTT
TRBV2	TRBJ1-2	few	TRBD1	CASNGQGPRYGYTF	TGTGCCAGCAATGGACAGGGTCCGAGGTATGGCTACACCTTC
TRBV2	TRBJ2-2	once	NA	CASRVSGVNTGELFF	TGTGCCAGCAGGGTATCGGGGGTGAACACCGGGGAGCTGTTTTTT
TRBV3-1/TRBV3-2	TRBJ1-2	NA	NA	CASSPFGETYGYTF	TGTGCCAGCAGCCCCTTCGGAGAGACCTATGGCTACACCTTC
TRBV19	TRBJ1-5	NA	NA	CASSKSQPGGNQPQHF	TGTGCCAGTAGTAAGTCTCAGCCCGGGGGCAATCAGCCCCAGCATTTT
TRBV5-1	TRBJ1-4	few	TRBD1	CASSFTGVNNEKLFF	TGCGCCAGCAGCTTCACAGGGGTGAATAATGAAAAACTGTTTTTT
TRBV3-1/TRBV3-2	TRBJ2-5	NA	TRBD2	CASSQASGQETQYF	TGTGCCAGCAGCCAAGCTAGCGGCCAAGAGACCCAGTACTTC
TRBV10-3	TRBJ2-3	NA	NA	CATKARGGTDTQYF	TGTGCCACCAAGGCCAGGGGCGGCACAGATACGCAGTATTTT
TRBV6-1	TRBJ1-4	NA	TRBD1	CASSEEGGREKLFF	TGTGCCAGCAGTGAGGAAGGGGGCCGTGAAAAACTGTTTTTT
TRBV19	TRBJ2-5	NA	NA	CASRRTGDGETQYF	TGTGCCAGTCGGAGAACGGGAGATGGAGAGACCCAGTACTTC
TRBV18	TRBJ1-1	NA	NA	CASSGDRNTEAFF	TGTGCCAGCTCAGGCGACAGAAACACTGAAGCTTTCTTT
TRBV5-1	TRBJ2-7	NA	TRBD1	CASSLVGGQLPYEQYF	TGCGCCAGCAGCTTGGTAGGGGGACAGCTCCCTTACGAGCAGTACTTC
TRBV7-8	TRBJ2-1	NA	NA	CASSTDRSSYNEQFF	TGTGCCAGCAGCACCGACAGGAGCTCCTACAATGAGCAGTTCTTC
TRBV29-1	TRBJ1-2	NA	NA	CSALRGAWGYTF	TGCAGCGCCTTGAGAGGAGCGTGGGGCTACACCTTC
TRBV10-2	TRBJ2-7	NA	NA	CASSETQGYEQYF	TGCGCCAGCAGTGAGACACAGGGTTACGAGCAGTACTTC
TRBV5-1	TRBJ2-6	NA	TRBD1	CASSVTGIGANVLTF	TGCGCCAGCAGCGTGACAGGGATCGGGGCCAACGTCCTGACTTTC
TRBV9	TRBJ1-2	NA	NA	CASSPNMDQGSRGYTF	TGTGCCAGCAGCCCAAACATGGATCAGGGGAGTCGAGGCTACACCTTC
TRBV7-7	TRBJ2-2	NA	TRBD1	CASSSGTGDTGELFF	TGTGCCAGCAGCTCCGGGACAGGAGACACCGGGGAGCTGTTTTTT
TRBV6-5	TRBJ1-6	NA	TRBD1	CASSRGQDNSPLHF	TGTGCCAGCAGTCGGGGACAGGATAATTCACCCCTCCACTTT
TRBV6-6	TRBJ1-5	NA	NA	CASVEGGGQPQHF	TGTGCCAGCGTGGAGGGCGGAGGCCAGCCCCAGCATTTT
TRBV18	TRBJ1-4	NA	NA	CASSPPGSGGLAEKLFF	TGTGCCAGCTCACCCCCAGGGAGCGGGGGTCTGGCTGAAAAACTGTTTTTT
TRBV6-5	TRBJ2-1	NA	NA	CASSRGWPYYNEQFF	TGTGCCAGCAGTCGGGGGTGGCCCTACTACAATGAGCAGTTCTTC
TRBV7-8	TRBJ2-1	NA	TRBD2	CASSLETSGGTIGNEQFF	TGTGCCAGCAGCCTCGAGACTAGCGGGGGGACGATAGGTAATGAGCAGTTCTTC
TRBV9	TRBJ2-1	NA	TRBD2	CASSEGRGNSYNEQFF	TGTGCCAGCAGCGAGGGGCGGGGGAACTCCTACAATGAGCAGTTCTTC
TRBV29-1	TRBJ2-1	once	TRBD2	CSFGGGYNEQFF	TGCAGCTTCGGGGGGGGCTACAATGAGCAGTTCTTC
TRBV11-2	TRBJ1-5	NA	NA	CASSYLPGKPQHF	TGTGCCAGCAGCTATCTTCCGGGAAAGCCCCAGCATTTT
TRBV3-1/TRBV3-2	TRBJ1-1	NA	NA	CASSQSHGQNTEAFF	TGTGCCAGCAGCCAAAGCCACGGACAGAACACTGAAGCTTTCTTT
TRBV5-1	TRBJ1-1	NA	NA	CASSPQLGGVEAFF	TGCGCCAGCAGCCCTCAATTGGGCGGGGTTGAAGCTTTCTTT
TRBV4-2	TRBJ1-5	NA	NA	CASSQDTPSGDSNQPQHF	TGTGCCAGCAGCCAAGATACCCCGTCAGGCGATAGCAATCAGCCCCAGCATTTT
TRBV6-6	TRBJ2-2	once	NA	CASSYPLGGSTGELFF	TGTGCCAGCAGTTACCCCCTTGGGGGCTCCACCGGGGAGCTGTTTTTT
TRBV7-8	TRBJ2-5	NA	TRBD2	CASSQRTSGAVRTQYF	TGTGCCAGCAGCCAGCGGACTAGCGGGGCAGTTAGGACCCAGTACTTC
TRBV7-2	TRBJ2-1	NA	TRBD2	CASSPGLTYNEQFF	TGTGCCAGCAGCCCGGGACTAACCTACAATGAGCAGTTCTTC
TRBV6-5	TRBJ1-5	NA	NA	CASSFSPSSNQPQHF	TGTGCCAGCAGTTTTAGTCCTTCGAGCAATCAGCCCCAGCATTTT
TRBV3-1/TRBV3-2	TRBJ1-1	NA	NA	CASSQGTDTEAFF	TGTGCCAGCAGCCAGGGGACTGACACTGAAGCTTTCTTT